Shown below are 18 T cell receptor beta chains from a single sample sequenced in a study of cytomegalovirus exposure and HLA in healthy donors. The PCR contained 60 Vbeta and 13 Jbeta primers. Clones were sequenced by immunoSEQ multiplex PCR, and TCRdb holds only the in-frame ones, with some missing. The sample has more than 150,000 clones; approximately 80% are singletons. The specimen was PBMCs. These receptors all come from a woman aged 50 to 65 in good health and CMV-seropositive.

V and J are TRBV11-2 and TRBJ2-7, with 9 bases aligning to TRBD2. Losses at the gene ends were 1 base for V and 2 bases for J; bases not matched to a gene: 6. CDR1 SGHAT and CDR2 FQNNGV come from the germline V gene. CDR3 length: 16 amino acids. CDR3 coding DNA: TGTGCCAGCAGCTTAGGTAGCGGGGGACCAACCTACGAGCAGTACTTC. Amino acid sequence: CASSLGSGGPTYEQYF. Based on the CDR3 plus reference TRBV11-2 and TRBJ2-7, the full variable domain is EAGVAQSPRYKIIEKRQSVAFWCNPISGHATLYWYQQILGQGPKLLIQFQNNGVVDDSQLPKDRFSAERLKGVDSTLKIQPAKLEDSAVYLCASSLGSGGPTYEQYFGPGTRLTVT.

J is TRBJ1-4 and V is TRBV7-9; TRBD1 matches 10 bases. CDR1 and CDR2 from the germline V gene are SEHNR and FQNEAQ (reference sequence). There are 16 residues in the CDR3. The junction had 8 bases not matched to a gene; V was cut back by 5 bases and J by 5 bases. The chain's CDR3 is CASSNRDRGYNEKLFF. In DNA, the CDR3 is TGTGCCAGCAGCAACCGGGACAGGGGATACAATGAAAAACTGTTTTTT. Variable domain in full (rest from reference TRBV7-9 and TRBJ1-4): DTGVSQNPRHKITKRGQNVTFRCDPISEHNRLYWYRQTLGQGPEFLTYFQNEAQLEKSRLLSDRFSAERPKGSFSTLEIQRTEQGDSAMYLCASSNRDRGYNEKLFFGSGTQLSVL.

This clone was counted a single time. The V and J genes are TRBV2 and TRBJ1-6; possibly TRBD1 for D (5 bases). Germline-derived CDR1 and CDR2 are SNHLY and FYNNEI. CDR3 length equals 12 residues. V dropped 7 bases and J dropped 17 bases, with 18 bases sitting between them. In DNA, the CDR3 is TGTGCCAGCATAGGGACTGCCAGAATCTTCCACTTT. It specifies CASIGTARIFHF.

This rearrangement joins TRBV6-1 to TRBJ2-1; 10 nucleotides line up with TRBD2. CDR3 length: 17 residues. V lost 2 bases, J lost 4 bases, and 8 bases stayed unmatched. CDR1 is MNHNS and CDR2 is SASEGT in the germline V gene. The CDR3 nucleotides read TGTGCCAGCAGTGAAAGAGGACTAGCGGAACCATACAATGAGCAGTTCTTC. It codes for CASSERGLAEPYNEQFF.

V gene TRBV29-1 combines with J gene TRBJ2-1, with D maybe TRBD2 (6 bases). Germline V CDR1 and CDR2: SQVTM, ANQGSEA. CDR3 length: 14 amino acids. Trimming cost V 4 bases and J 0 bases, with 10 bases left between them. The CDR3 nucleotides are TGCAGCGTTGCGGGGGTAATCTCCTACAATGAGCAGTTCTTC. Its translation is CSVAGVISYNEQFF.

This chain joins TRBV27 and TRBJ2-7; TRBD2 matches 8 bases. The CDR3 sequence is 16 residues long. With 2 bases clipped from V and 2 bases from J, the junction kept 8 bases outside the gene matches. Per germline, CDR1 MNHEY and CDR2 SMNVEV (reference sequence). The CDR3 is CASSLSGGLGAYEQYF. In DNA, the CDR3 is TGTGCCAGCAGTTTAAGCGGGGGTCTCGGGGCCTACGAGCAGTACTTC.

V gene TRBV19 combines with J gene TRBJ2-5; D is possibly TRBD1 (6 bases). This CDR3 is built from 15 residues. Germline lookup yields CDR1 LNHDA and CDR2 SQIVND (reference sequence). The V and J ends lost 3 bases and 5 bases respectively, with 16 bases between them. The CDR3 sequence is CASSIGGSLRETQYF. The CDR3, as DNA: TGTGCCAGTAGTATTGGGGGCTCCCTAAGGGAGACCCAGTACTTC. The full variable domain, with the rest looked up from reference TRBV19 and TRBJ2-5, is DGGITQSPKYLFRKEGQNVTLSCEQNLNHDAMYWYRQDPGQGLRLIYYSQIVNDFQKGDIAEGYSVSREKKESFPLTVTSAQKNPTAFYLCASSIGGSLRETQYFGPGTRLLVL.

The CDR3 DNA reads TGTGCCAGCTCAAGAGACAGGGGACGGACTGAAGCTTTCTTT. Protein: CASSRDRGRTEAFF. The chain links TRBV18 to TRBJ1-1; TRBD1 matches 8 bases. The CDR3 runs to 14 residues. The germline CDR1 and CDR2 sequences are KGHSH and LQKENI. V lost 5 bases, J lost 5 bases, and 7 bases stayed unmatched.

The count of this clone is one. The rearrangement links TRBV7-9 to TRBJ2-3; 7 positions match TRBD2. Germline loops: CDR1 SEHNR, CDR2 FQNEAQ (reference sequence). The CDR3 extends over 14 amino acids. The ends lost 5 bases at V and 4 bases at J; junction bases unmatched: 6. CDR3 amino acids: CASSHWGGADTQYF. CDR3 coding DNA: TGTGCCAGCAGCCATTGGGGGGGAGCAGATACGCAGTATTTT.

The chain joins TRBV2 to TRBJ1-2, with 7 bases identical to TRBD1. V shed 6 bases and J 4 bases; nucleotides not matched to a gene: 8. Germline assignment: CDR1 SNHLY and CDR2 FYNNEI. This CDR3 is 14 amino acids long. CDR3 bases: TGTGCCAGCAGCGAGAAACAGGGGATCTATGGCTACACCTTC. This gives the protein CASSEKQGIYGYTF.

The rearrangement joins TRBV4-3 to TRBJ2-3, with D tentatively TRBD2 (7 bases). V lost 3 bases to trimming and J lost 6 bases, with 16 bases between them. The CDR3 has 15 amino acids. The germline V gene encodes CDR1 LGHNA and CDR2 YSLEER. The CDR3 loop is CASSQGLGRGDTQYF. CDR3 coding DNA: TGCGCCAGCAGCCAGGGTTTAGGGAGGGGGGATACGCAGTATTTT.

The chain couples TRBV28 to TRBJ2-7; 8 bases are a match to TRBD1. This CDR3 is 12 amino acids long. The ends lost 8 bases at V and 3 bases at J; junction bases unmatched: 3. Germline V lookup: CDR1 MDHEN, CDR2 SYDVKM. The CDR3 loop reads CASRGQVYEQYF. The CDR3 nucleotides read TGTGCCAGCCGGGGACAGGTCTACGAGCAGTACTTC.

The gene calls are TRBV29-1 and TRBJ2-1; unclear D gene. This CDR3 contains 11 residues. Trimming cost V 6 bases and J 7 bases, with 10 bases left between them. The V gene's germline CDR1 is SQVTM and CDR2 ANQGSEA. The CDR3 spells CSVAPSNEQFF. In nucleotides, the CDR3 is TGCAGCGTAGCGCCCAGTAATGAGCAGTTCTTC.

This clone was picked up a small number of times. The chain joins TRBV6-1 to TRBJ2-7; tentative D call: TRBD1 (6 bases). V dropped 6 bases and J dropped 4 bases, with 19 bases sitting between them. The CDR3 loop spans 15 amino acids. The germline gives CDR1 MNHNS, CDR2 SASEGT. This CDR3 is CASSSSARGVYEQYF. The CDR3 DNA follows: TGTGCCAGCAGCTCCTCGGCCAGGGGAGTTTACGAGCAGTACTTC.

The chain combines TRBV19 with TRBJ1-6; D gene ambiguous. The CDR3 has 16 amino acids. V gave up 5 bases and J gave up 0 bases, with 11 bases separating them. Germline CDR1 reads LNHDA; CDR2 reads SQIVND (reference sequence). In nucleotides, the CDR3 is TGTGCCAGTAGTCCTCCCGGGTCCTCCTATAATTCACCCCTCCACTTT. This encodes CASSPPGSSYNSPLHF. Supplemented by reference TRBV19 and TRBJ1-6, the full variable domain reads DGGITQSPKYLFRKEGQNVTLSCEQNLNHDAMYWYRQDPGQGLRLIYYSQIVNDFQKGDIAEGYSVSREKKESFPLTVTSAQKNPTAFYLCASSPPGSSYNSPLHFGNGTRLTVT.

This chain connects TRBV28 to TRBJ2-7; D is possibly TRBD1 (6 bases). The V end lost 1 base, the J end lost 3 bases, and 13 bases lay between the germline ends. This CDR3 contains 15 residues. Looked up from germline, CDR1 is MDHEN and CDR2 is SYDVKM. Written as DNA, the CDR3 is TGTGCCAGCAGTTTATCCAGGGGCAGGGTCTACGAGCAGTACTTC. Protein sequence: CASSLSRGRVYEQYF.

The chain uses TRBV29-1 and TRBJ1-2; unclear D gene. The germline V gene has CDR1 SQVTM and CDR2 ANQGSEA. The CDR3 has 13 amino acids. V lost 6 bases and J 8 bases, leaving 19 bases between the germline ends. The CDR3 DNA follows: TGCAGCGTCCACAATCCTCGGAGAGCCGGCTACACCTTC. Its translation is CSVHNPRRAGYTF.

The chain is built from TRBV6-1 and TRBJ1-6; unclear D gene. Trimming cost V 8 bases and J 6 bases, with 11 bases left between them. The CDR3 is 13 amino acids. Germline V CDR1 and CDR2: MNHNS, SASEGT. DNA for the CDR3: TGTGCCAGCGATGGCAGGTTTAATTCACCCCTCCACTTT. Translated: CASDGRFNSPLHF.